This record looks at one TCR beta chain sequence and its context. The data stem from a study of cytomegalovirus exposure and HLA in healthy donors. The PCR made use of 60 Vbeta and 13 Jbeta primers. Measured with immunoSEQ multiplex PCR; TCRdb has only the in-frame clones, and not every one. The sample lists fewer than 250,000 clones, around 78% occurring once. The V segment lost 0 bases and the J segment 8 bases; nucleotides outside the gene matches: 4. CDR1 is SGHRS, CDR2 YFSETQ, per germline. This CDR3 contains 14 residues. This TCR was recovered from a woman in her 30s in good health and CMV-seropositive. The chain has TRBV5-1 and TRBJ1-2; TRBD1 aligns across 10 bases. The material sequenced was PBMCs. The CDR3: CASSLGDRGSGYTF. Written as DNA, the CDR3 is TGCGCCAGCAGCTTGGGGGACAGGGGTTCAGGCTACACCTTC.